This TCR beta chain was captured by sequencing in a study of T-cell reconstitution after alpha-beta-depleted transplantation in children. A note on this clonotype: Its target is not known.

Study findings and constraints: There were reportedly several hundred expanded graft clones from which alpha-beta T cells came about two months after transplant. Recipient T cells and thymic progenitors that survived gave rise to the high TCRbeta diversity observed at day 60 in some patients. T-cell counts and diversity at one year post-transplant came mainly from newly produced T cells.

For TCRbeta, the library was prepared with unique molecular identifiers. TCRdb re-derived calls from the PCR reads in MiXCR, one entry per CDR3 protein. The sample yields some 840,000 distinct CDR3 sequences, under 20% seen once. The clonotype was recovered from a male patient between 5 and 17 years old who had a stem cell transplant for acute lymphoblastic leukemia, so the T cells may come from the graft donor. Specimen: PBMCs, mostly from graft donor cells, collected 360 days after TCRalphabeta/CD19-depleted stem cell transplant.

Here the CDR3 reads CASSFGGGEDEQFF. The CDR3 region has the DNA TGCGCCAGCAGCTTTGGCGGTGGGGAGGATGAGCAGTTCTTC. The rearrangement links TRBV5-1 to TRBJ2-1; D possibly corresponds to TRBD2 (6 bases). The germline gives CDR1 SGHRS, CDR2 YFSETQ. This CDR3 spans 14 amino acids. Between the trimmed V and J ends, which lost 2 bases and 8 bases, there was a span of 14 bases.